The rows below give T cell receptor beta chains drawn from one sample of a study of blood T cell repertoires in COVID-19. TCRdb keeps only in-frame clones here, not all; method: immunoSEQ multiplex PCR. The profile shows approximately 170,000 clones, roughly 90% of them singletons. Sequences were obtained from PBMCs or T cells enriched from blood (not recorded which). Every receptor here comes from a woman under 30 who had recovered from COVID-19. Both conserved end residues are part of each CDR3. The order of the fields is clone size, CDR3 length, J gene, V gene, D gene, CDR3 DNA, CDR3 protein. D genes are given only for firm matches. Expanded clones are given a class, and other clones once, few, many or no size at all.

clone_size: -
cdr3_length: 15
j_call: TRBJ1-2
v_call: TRBV5-1
d_call: TRBD1
cdr3_nt: TGCGCCAGCAGCTGGGGACAGCCACTAAACTATGGCTACACCTTC
cdr3_aa: CASSWGQPLNYGYTF

clone_size: -
cdr3_length: 15
j_call: TRBJ2-4
v_call: TRBV28
d_call: -
cdr3_nt: TGTGCCAGCAGTCCCGAACAGGGTGCCAAAAACATTCAGTACTTC
cdr3_aa: CASSPEQGAKNIQYF

clone_size: -
cdr3_length: 17
j_call: TRBJ2-3
v_call: TRBV24-1
d_call: -
cdr3_nt: TGTGCCACCAGTGATAAGGAGCCGCTACCACTCACAGATACGCAGTATTTT
cdr3_aa: CATSDKEPLPLTDTQYF

clone_size: -
cdr3_length: 13
j_call: TRBJ1-2
v_call: TRBV29-1
d_call: -
cdr3_nt: TGCAGCGTTGGGGCCCCGCTGTCCTATGGCTACACCTTC
cdr3_aa: CSVGAPLSYGYTF

clone_size: -
cdr3_length: 17
j_call: TRBJ2-1
v_call: TRBV7-2
d_call: TRBD2
cdr3_nt: TGTGCCAGCAGCTCTCATCAAAAAAGTAGCGGGAACAATGAGCAGTTCTTC
cdr3_aa: CASSSHQKSSGNNEQFF

clone_size: -
cdr3_length: 13
j_call: TRBJ1-5
v_call: TRBV18
d_call: TRBD1
cdr3_nt: TGTGCCAGCTCAGACAGGGGGTATCAGCCCCAGCATTTT
cdr3_aa: CASSDRGYQPQHF

clone_size: -
cdr3_length: 15
j_call: TRBJ2-2
v_call: TRBV20-1
d_call: TRBD2
cdr3_nt: TGCAGTGCTAGTCATAGCGGGAGGAATACCGGGGAGCTGTTTTTT
cdr3_aa: CSASHSGRNTGELFF

clone_size: -
cdr3_length: 15
j_call: TRBJ2-5
v_call: TRBV27
d_call: -
cdr3_nt: TGTGCCAGCAGTTCCCGGAAGGGGGTCGGAGAGACCCAGTACTTC
cdr3_aa: CASSSRKGVGETQYF

clone_size: once
cdr3_length: 14
j_call: TRBJ2-2
v_call: TRBV11-3
d_call: -
cdr3_nt: TGTGCCAGCAGCTTTAGCGTGAACACCGGGGAGCTGTTTTTT
cdr3_aa: CASSFSVNTGELFF

clone_size: -
cdr3_length: 15
j_call: TRBJ2-7
v_call: TRBV5-1
d_call: TRBD2
cdr3_nt: TGCGCCAGCAGCAGACTAGCGAGGAGCTCCTACGAGCAGTACTTC
cdr3_aa: CASSRLARSSYEQYF

clone_size: -
cdr3_length: 13
j_call: TRBJ1-1
v_call: TRBV27
d_call: -
cdr3_nt: TGTGCCAGCAGTTTGTCTTCCCGGGGTGAAGCTTTCTTT
cdr3_aa: CASSLSSRGEAFF

clone_size: -
cdr3_length: 16
j_call: TRBJ2-2
v_call: TRBV4-2
d_call: TRBD2
cdr3_nt: TGTGCCAGCATAGGGACTAGCGGGATGAACACCGGGGAGCTGTTTTTT
cdr3_aa: CASIGTSGMNTGELFF

clone_size: -
cdr3_length: 14
j_call: TRBJ1-1
v_call: TRBV18
d_call: -
cdr3_nt: TGTGCCAGCTCACCCACCGCGGGGAACACTGAAGCTTTCTTT
cdr3_aa: CASSPTAGNTEAFF

clone_size: -
cdr3_length: 18
j_call: TRBJ2-6
v_call: TRBV5-4
d_call: -
cdr3_nt: TGTGCCAGCAGTTCCAGGGCGTCGGTCTTCTCTGGGGCCAACGTCCTGACTTTC
cdr3_aa: CASSSRASVFSGANVLTF

clone_size: -
cdr3_length: 13
j_call: TRBJ2-7
v_call: TRBV30
d_call: TRBD1
cdr3_nt: TGTGCCTGGAGTTACAGGGGCTCCTACGAGCAGTACTTC
cdr3_aa: CAWSYRGSYEQYF

clone_size: once
cdr3_length: 16
j_call: TRBJ1-4
v_call: TRBV6-5
d_call: -
cdr3_nt: TGTGCCAGCAGTTACTCCGGGAGGCGGGGGGGCGAAAAACTGTTTTTT
cdr3_aa: CASSYSGRRGGEKLFF

clone_size: -
cdr3_length: 14
j_call: TRBJ2-3
v_call: TRBV19
d_call: -
cdr3_nt: TGTGCCAGTAGTACCTTCTCCAGCACAGATACGCAGTATTTT
cdr3_aa: CASSTFSSTDTQYF

clone_size: -
cdr3_length: 16
j_call: TRBJ2-1
v_call: TRBV7-9
d_call: TRBD2
cdr3_nt: TGTGCCAGCAGCTCCGGTAGCGGGCGCACCTACAATGAGCAGTTCTTC
cdr3_aa: CASSSGSGRTYNEQFF

clone_size: -
cdr3_length: 13
j_call: TRBJ1-2
v_call: TRBV30
d_call: TRBD1
cdr3_nt: TGTGCCGGTAGGGACAGCCTTAACTATGGCTACACCTTC
cdr3_aa: CAGRDSLNYGYTF

clone_size: -
cdr3_length: 15
j_call: TRBJ1-2
v_call: TRBV10-3
d_call: -
cdr3_nt: TGTGCCATCAGTGCGTTTCACCCAGTAAACTATGGCTACACCTTC
cdr3_aa: CAISAFHPVNYGYTF

clone_size: -
cdr3_length: 13
j_call: TRBJ1-1
v_call: TRBV10-2
d_call: -
cdr3_nt: TGCGCCAGCAGTGTATTCAGTAACACTGAAGCTTTCTTT
cdr3_aa: CASSVFSNTEAFF

clone_size: -
cdr3_length: 16
j_call: TRBJ2-3
v_call: TRBV4-2
d_call: TRBD2
cdr3_nt: TGTGCCAGCAGCCAACTAGCGGGCAGATGGGAAGATACGCAGTATTTT
cdr3_aa: CASSQLAGRWEDTQYF

clone_size: -
cdr3_length: 14
j_call: TRBJ2-1
v_call: TRBV27
d_call: TRBD2
cdr3_nt: TGTGCCAGCAGTCCCCGGATGGGGCGGGAGGCGCGGTTCTTC
cdr3_aa: CASSPRMGREARFF

clone_size: -
cdr3_length: 16
j_call: TRBJ2-2
v_call: TRBV6-5
d_call: -
cdr3_nt: TGTGCCAGCAGTTCCGAGCGACTAGAAGACACCGGGGAGCTGTTTTTT
cdr3_aa: CASSSERLEDTGELFF

clone_size: -
cdr3_length: 15
j_call: TRBJ2-7
v_call: TRBV7-2
d_call: TRBD2
cdr3_nt: TGTGCCAGCAGCTCCTACGTCGGACTAGCTTACGAGCAGTACTTC
cdr3_aa: CASSSYVGLAYEQYF

clone_size: -
cdr3_length: 15
j_call: TRBJ1-2
v_call: TRBV5-1
d_call: -
cdr3_nt: TGCGCCAGCAGCTTGGGCCCAGGGGAAACCTATGGCTACACCTTC
cdr3_aa: CASSLGPGETYGYTF

clone_size: -
cdr3_length: 16
j_call: TRBJ1-2
v_call: TRBV9
d_call: -
cdr3_nt: TGTGCCAGCAGCGGGGGTGCGGGAGCCCGCAGCTATGGCTACACCTTC
cdr3_aa: CASSGGAGARSYGYTF

clone_size: -
cdr3_length: 13
j_call: TRBJ1-1
v_call: TRBV7-6
d_call: -
cdr3_nt: TGTGCCAGCACCTCAGCCATGAACACTGAAGCTTTCTTT
cdr3_aa: CASTSAMNTEAFF

clone_size: -
cdr3_length: 15
j_call: TRBJ1-2
v_call: TRBV3-1/TRBV3-2
d_call: -
cdr3_nt: TGTGCCAGCAGCCAAGCTCCTACGGGGAGCATTGGCTACACCTTC
cdr3_aa: CASSQAPTGSIGYTF

clone_size: -
cdr3_length: 16
j_call: TRBJ1-5
v_call: TRBV28
d_call: -
cdr3_nt: TGTGCCAGCAGTCGCCCGGGGGGCCTAGGCAATCAGCCCCAGCATTTT
cdr3_aa: CASSRPGGLGNQPQHF

clone_size: few
cdr3_length: 18
j_call: TRBJ1-5
v_call: TRBV4-1
d_call: -
cdr3_nt: TGCGCCAGCAGCCAAGATGGAGGGACTCCCAATAGCAATCAGCCCCAGCATTTT
cdr3_aa: CASSQDGGTPNSNQPQHF

clone_size: -
cdr3_length: 12
j_call: TRBJ2-7
v_call: TRBV28
d_call: -
cdr3_nt: TGTGCCAGCAGTTTCGCCAGAGGCGAGCAGTACTTC
cdr3_aa: CASSFARGEQYF

clone_size: -
cdr3_length: 16
j_call: TRBJ1-1
v_call: TRBV5-1
d_call: -
cdr3_nt: TGCGCCAGCAGCTTGGTTCGACTGGACAGGAACACTGAAGCTTTCTTT
cdr3_aa: CASSLVRLDRNTEAFF

clone_size: -
cdr3_length: 14
j_call: TRBJ2-7
v_call: TRBV29-1
d_call: -
cdr3_nt: TGCAGCGCACGGTTTAGCGGCTACTCCTACGAGCAGTACTTC
cdr3_aa: CSARFSGYSYEQYF

clone_size: -
cdr3_length: 15
j_call: TRBJ2-7
v_call: TRBV3-1/TRBV3-2
d_call: -
cdr3_nt: TGTGCCAGCAGCCTGACCGGGGGTAGACATGGCGAGCAGTACTTC
cdr3_aa: CASSLTGGRHGEQYF

clone_size: -
cdr3_length: 13
j_call: TRBJ2-7
v_call: TRBV9
d_call: TRBD1
cdr3_nt: TGTGCCAGCAAAGGACAGGGGGCCGGGGAGCAGTACTTC
cdr3_aa: CASKGQGAGEQYF

clone_size: -
cdr3_length: 12
j_call: TRBJ2-7
v_call: TRBV2
d_call: TRBD2
cdr3_nt: TGTGCCAGCTCGCGGGAGACTGGAGAGCAGTACTTC
cdr3_aa: CASSRETGEQYF

clone_size: -
cdr3_length: 14
j_call: TRBJ2-1
v_call: TRBV19
d_call: -
cdr3_nt: TGTGCCAGTAGTATAGGGTCTAGCTACAATGAGCAGTTCTTC
cdr3_aa: CASSIGSSYNEQFF

clone_size: -
cdr3_length: 12
j_call: TRBJ1-1
v_call: TRBV4-2
d_call: -
cdr3_nt: TGTGCCAGCAGCCAAGATGGCATGATGGCTTTCTTT
cdr3_aa: CASSQDGMMAFF

clone_size: -
cdr3_length: 13
j_call: TRBJ2-3
v_call: TRBV18
d_call: -
cdr3_nt: TGTGCCAGCTCCCCTGGAGCGTGGGATACGCAGTATTTT
cdr3_aa: CASSPGAWDTQYF

clone_size: few
cdr3_length: 13
j_call: TRBJ2-3
v_call: TRBV27
d_call: -
cdr3_nt: TGTGCCAGCAGTCGGGGGATTACAGATACGCAGTATTTT
cdr3_aa: CASSRGITDTQYF

clone_size: few
cdr3_length: 15
j_call: TRBJ2-3
v_call: TRBV18
d_call: TRBD2
cdr3_nt: TGTGCCAGCTCACCAACGAGCGGGAGCGGAGATACGCAGTATTTT
cdr3_aa: CASSPTSGSGDTQYF

clone_size: once
cdr3_length: 16
j_call: TRBJ2-1
v_call: TRBV7-3
d_call: -
cdr3_nt: TGTGCCAGCAGCTCCAATAGGACGGGAATCTACAATGAGCAGTTCTTC
cdr3_aa: CASSSNRTGIYNEQFF

clone_size: -
cdr3_length: 16
j_call: TRBJ2-7
v_call: TRBV12-2
d_call: -
cdr3_nt: TGTGCAAGTCGCTTAGGGGAGGGGACCCGGGACGACGAGCAGTACTTC
cdr3_aa: CASRLGEGTRDDEQYF

clone_size: -
cdr3_length: 14
j_call: TRBJ2-7
v_call: TRBV28
d_call: -
cdr3_nt: TGTGCCAGCGTTGAGTTCGGGGGAGCCTACGAGCAGTACTTC
cdr3_aa: CASVEFGGAYEQYF

clone_size: -
cdr3_length: 13
j_call: TRBJ1-5
v_call: TRBV4-2
d_call: -
cdr3_nt: TGTGCCAGCAGCCAGGGGGGGTATCAGCCCCAGCATTTT
cdr3_aa: CASSQGGYQPQHF

clone_size: few
cdr3_length: 15
j_call: TRBJ1-2
v_call: TRBV11-2
d_call: -
cdr3_nt: TGTGCCAGCAGCTTATTGGGGGGGCAGTACTATGGCTACACCTTC
cdr3_aa: CASSLLGGQYYGYTF

clone_size: once
cdr3_length: 13
j_call: TRBJ2-7
v_call: TRBV6-5
d_call: -
cdr3_nt: TGTGCCAGCAAGCCCACAGCCTCCTACGAGCAGTACTTC
cdr3_aa: CASKPTASYEQYF

clone_size: -
cdr3_length: 15
j_call: TRBJ1-5
v_call: TRBV7-8
d_call: TRBD1
cdr3_nt: TGTGCCAGCAGCTTAGGAGGGACAGGGGGGCAGCCCCAGCATTTT
cdr3_aa: CASSLGGTGGQPQHF

clone_size: -
cdr3_length: 21
j_call: TRBJ1-1
v_call: TRBV5-1
d_call: -
cdr3_nt: TGCGCCAGCAGCTCCATACCGGCAGGATGGGGGGTTGGCTCCCTCAACACTGAAGCTTTCTTT
cdr3_aa: CASSSIPAGWGVGSLNTEAFF

clone_size: few
cdr3_length: 15
j_call: TRBJ1-5
v_call: TRBV28
d_call: -
cdr3_nt: TGTGCCAGCAGTTGGGCAGTTAATAGCAATCAGCCCCAGCATTTT
cdr3_aa: CASSWAVNSNQPQHF

clone_size: -
cdr3_length: 13
j_call: TRBJ2-3
v_call: TRBV19
d_call: -
cdr3_nt: TGTGCCAGTGTGGGCTCGCGCACAGATACGCAGTATTTT
cdr3_aa: CASVGSRTDTQYF